The source of this T cell receptor (beta chain) is a study of identical twins. This CDR3 spans 16 amino acids. Germline loops: CDR1 SGHTA, CDR2 FQGNSA. Trimming removed 5 bases from V and 2 bases from J; junction bases left unmatched: 11. A single record per CDR3 protein comes from TCRdb applying MiXCR to the 5' RACE reads. The table records about 660,000 distinct CDR3 sequences, 8.6% of them present only once. In the case of this clonotype: The antigen remains unidentified.

Study-wide points: High-abundance cord blood beta clonotypes had fewer insertions; memory repertoires showed none.

The same data also went into a second study, on yellow fever vaccine responses in identical twins.

The specimen sequenced was PBMCs. This receptor was taken from a woman aged 18-29 years in good health. V and J are TRBV7-2 and TRBJ1-1; 7 bases match TRBD1. CDR3 region: CASSGGTVALNTEAFF. The CDR3 DNA follows: TGTGCCAGCAGCGGGGGGACAGTAGCCCTTAACACTGAAGCTTTCTTT.